What follows are 19 T cell receptor beta chains derived from one specimen sequenced in a study of technical replicates of blood from a few donors. Sequencing used immunoSEQ multiplex PCR; TCRdb keeps in-frame clones, though not all of them. The repertoire holds about 75,000 clones, 95% to 98% seen once, with 0.18% in the top ten. Sequenced: T cells isolated from PBMCs. Receptor source: a human donor in good health.

The chain has TRBV19 and TRBJ2-3; weak D call: TRBD1 (7 bases). Germline V gives CDR1 LNHDA, CDR2 SQIVND (reference sequence). V was clipped by 5 bases and J by 5 bases, with 14 bases between them. The CDR3 totals 14 residues. The CDR3 DNA follows: TGTGCCAGTAGTGCGCTCCAGGGGGGAGATACGCAGTATTTT. Protein sequence: CASSALQGGDTQYF.

V is TRBV9 and J is TRBJ2-7, with TRBD2 matching over 7 bases. Germline CDR1 SGDLS, CDR2 YYNGEE. The junction had 9 bases not matched to a gene; V was cut back by 3 bases and J by 0 bases. The CDR3 extends over 16 amino acids. The CDR3 DNA follows: TGTGCCAGCAGCGCGGTTGCGGGAGCCCACTCCTACGAGCAGTACTTC. Translating it yields CASSAVAGAHSYEQYF.

The chain uses TRBV5-1 and TRBJ1-1; 9 bases are shared with TRBD1. The ends lost 1 base at V and 2 bases at J; junction bases unmatched: 3. The CDR3 contains 15 residues. CDR1 and CDR2 from the germline V gene are SGHRS and YFSETQ. The CDR3 is CASSLTGGLNTEAFF. The DNA of the CDR3 is TGCGCCAGCAGCTTGACAGGGGGCTTAAACACTGAAGCTTTCTTT.

The genes are TRBV2 and TRBJ2-6; no definite D call. CDR3 length: 15 amino acids. V lost 3 bases, J lost 0 bases, and 6 bases lay in between. Per the germline V gene, CDR1 is SNHLY and CDR2 is FYNNEI. The CDR3 DNA is TGTGCCAGCAGTGACAGGTCCTCTGGGGCCAACGTCCTGACTTTC. Translated: CASSDRSSGANVLTF.

The genes are TRBV5-4 and TRBJ2-5; D remains ambiguous. Germline lookup yields CDR1 SGHNT and CDR2 YYREEE (reference sequence). Trimming stripped 0 bases from V and 1 base from J, with 10 bases between. The CDR3 is made up of 15 amino acids. DNA for the CDR3: TGTGCCAGCAGCTTGGAACAGACCCGCCAAGAGACCCAGTACTTC. This encodes CASSLEQTRQETQYF.

The V and J genes are TRBV5-6 and TRBJ1-1, with a tentative D call TRBD1 (6 bases). Germline CDR1 SGHDT, CDR2 YYEEEE. CDR3 length: 18 amino acids. Trimming cost V 2 bases and J 1 base, with 21 bases left between them. The CDR3 loop is CASSFRPRTVNWNTEAFF. The CDR3 DNA is TGTGCCAGCAGCTTTCGGCCGAGGACAGTCAATTGGAACACTGAAGCTTTCTTT. The whole variable domain, remainder taken from reference TRBV5-6 and TRBJ1-1, is DAGVTQSPTHLIKTRGQQVTLRCSPKSGHDTVSWYQQALGQGPQFIFQYYEEEERQRGNFPDRFSGHQFPNYSSELNVNALLLGDSALYLCASSFRPRTVNWNTEAFFGQGTRLTVV.

This clone was seen just once. The chain combines TRBV5-1 with TRBJ1-2; 10 bases match TRBD1. V lost 0 bases and J lost 6; bases outside the gene matches: 8. Germline-derived CDR1 and CDR2 are SGHRS and YFSETQ. This CDR3 has 16 amino acids. The CDR3 DNA is TGCGCCAGCAGCTTGGGGGCCGGGACAGGGGATGATGGCTACACCTTC. Translating gives CASSLGAGTGDDGYTF.

The rearrangement links TRBV29-1 to TRBJ2-2; D remains unclear. V was trimmed by 5 bases and J by 0 bases, leaving 4 bases between them. CDR3 length: 12 amino acids. The V gene's germline CDR1 is SQVTM and CDR2 ANQGSEA. The CDR3 spells CSVPSNTGELFF. CDR3 bases: TGCAGCGTTCCCTCGAACACCGGGGAGCTGTTTTTT.

The chain uses TRBV6-1 and TRBJ2-7; TRBD2 matches at 12 bases. Trimming removed 1 base from V and 1 base from J; junction bases left unmatched: 8. Germline-derived CDR1 and CDR2 are MNHNS and SASEGT. The CDR3 spans 18 residues. The CDR3 spells CASSEGLAGGTRSYEQYF. The CDR3 DNA sequence: TGTGCCAGCAGTGAAGGTCTAGCGGGAGGGACCCGGTCCTACGAGCAGTACTTC.

The V and J genes are TRBV27 and TRBJ1-6; D unclear. There are 14 residues in the CDR3. V gave up 2 bases and J gave up 8 bases, with 10 bases separating them. Per the germline V gene, CDR1 is MNHEY and CDR2 is SMNVEV (reference sequence). The CDR3 sequence is CASSLGGWYSPLHF. In DNA, the CDR3 is TGTGCCAGCAGTTTAGGAGGGTGGTATTCACCCCTCCACTTT.

The chain recombines TRBV5-1 with TRBJ2-7; a weak D match, TRBD1 (5 bases). In germline, CDR1 is SGHRS, CDR2 YFSETQ. CDR3 length equals 13 residues. V was shortened by 1 base and J by 2 bases, with 7 bases between the two germline ends. CDR3 DNA sequence: TGCGCCAGCAGCTTGACGACAGCCTACGAGCAGTACTTC. Translated, it gives CASSLTTAYEQYF.

The chain combines TRBV9 with TRBJ1-1; D is undetermined. Germline V gene sequence: CDR1 SGDLS, CDR2 YYNGEE. The CDR3 is 13 amino acids. With 0 bases removed from V and 4 bases from J, the gap between germline ends came to 7 bases. CDR3 region: CASSVVAATEAFF. CDR3 coding DNA: TGTGCCAGCAGCGTAGTAGCCGCCACTGAAGCTTTCTTT.

The chain combines TRBV28 with TRBJ2-1, with 11 bases that match TRBD2. Germline assignment: CDR1 MDHEN and CDR2 SYDVKM. The CDR3 covers 15 residues. Germline trimming cut 6 bases from V and 5 bases from J; bases unmatched to any gene: 6. The CDR3 is CASRGLAGGNNEQFF. The CDR3 DNA reads as TGTGCCAGCAGGGGGCTAGCGGGAGGAAACAATGAGCAGTTCTTC. The entire variable domain, with the rest obtained from reference TRBV28 and TRBJ2-1, is as follows: DVKVTQSSRYLVKRTGEKVFLECVQDMDHENMFWYRQDPGLGLRLIYFSYDVKMKEKGDIPEGYSVSREKKERFSLILESASTNQTSMYLCASRGLAGGNNEQFFGPGTRLTVL.

The chain couples TRBV30 to TRBJ2-3; 9 positions agree with TRBD2. The CDR3 spans 15 residues. Per the germline V gene, CDR1 is GTSNPN and CDR2 is SVGIG (reference sequence). Unmatched junction bases numbered 3, after V lost 2 bases and J lost 0 bases. CDR3 region: CAWSQSGGSTDTQYF. CDR3 DNA: TGTGCCTGGAGTCAGAGCGGGGGGAGCACAGATACGCAGTATTTT.

The rearrangement links TRBV28 to TRBJ2-3; D uncertain. The CDR3 is made up of 13 amino acids. Between the trimmed V and J ends, which lost 8 bases and 5 bases, there was a span of 14 bases. Germline CDR1 and CDR2: MDHEN and SYDVKM. The CDR3 region has the DNA TGTGCCAGCGGTGCCCTATATGTAGATACGCAGTATTTT. Its protein is CASGALYVDTQYF.

The rearrangement uses TRBV7-9 and TRBJ2-1, with 11 bases that match TRBD2. Germline lookup yields CDR1 SEHNR and CDR2 FQNEAQ (reference sequence). The CDR3 totals 16 residues. V shed 5 bases and J 4 bases; nucleotides not matched to a gene: 7. CDR3 bases: TGTGCCAGCAGCACCGAGGGACTAGCGGATTACAATGAGCAGTTCTTC. It codes for CASSTEGLADYNEQFF.

This chain connects TRBV29-1 to TRBJ2-5; D is unclear. CDR1 SQVTM and CDR2 ANQGSEA come from the germline V gene. The CDR3 extends over 12 amino acids. Trimming removed 1 base at V and 2 bases at J, with 5 bases between. The CDR3 nucleotides are TGCAGCGTTGAAGGTCTTCAAGAGACCCAGTACTTC. Translation gives CSVEGLQETQYF.

V usage is TRBV5-1 and J usage is TRBJ2-3; 10 bases line up with TRBD2. Germline assignment: CDR1 SGHRS and CDR2 YFSETQ. The V segment lost 4 bases and the J segment 5 bases; nucleotides outside the gene matches: 10. The CDR3 is 16 residues long. Here the CDR3 reads CASSSLAGGQGDTQYF. Written as DNA, the CDR3 is TGCGCCAGCAGCAGCTTAGCGGGGGGCCAGGGAGATACGCAGTATTTT.

The chain recombines TRBV6-1 with TRBJ2-3; 10 bases are shared with TRBD1. The CDR3 is made up of 13 amino acids. CDR1 is MNHNS, CDR2 SASEGT, per germline. V was clipped by 8 bases and J by 7 bases; unmatched bases: 6. The chain's CDR3 is CASEDRGRYTQYF. CDR3 sequence (DNA): TGTGCCAGCGAGGACAGGGGGAGATATACGCAGTATTTT.